This record concerns one T cell receptor beta chain sequence. Antigen specificity is unknown. This specimen belongs to a study of T cell responses to AZD1222 COVID-19 vaccine. Repertoires were generated with immunoSEQ multiplex PCR, while TCRdb's copy carries only in-frame clones and drops some. The sample records some 120,000 clones, 88% being singletons. Trimming removed 2 bases from V and 3 bases from J, with 6 bases in between. This CDR3 has 12 amino acids. Per germline, CDR1 SGHKS and CDR2 YYEKEE (reference sequence). General observations from the study: The study reported that nearly half of spike-specific TCRs target unmutated variant regions. The CD4 TCRs associated with vaccination extended across spike and predominated at 160-218 and 743-854. AZD1222 recipients seropositive at baseline numbered only five to seven. Clonal diversity was possibly underestimated; the donors were predominantly white British and more often female.

The clonotype originates from an adult in good health. The V call is TRBV5-5, the J call TRBJ2-7; perhaps TRBD2 as D (5 bases). The specimen was peripheral blood, collected on day 0 of AZD1222 vaccination. This CDR3 reads CASSFEGYEQYF. CDR3 bases: TGTGCCAGCAGCTTTGAGGGCTACGAGCAGTACTTC.